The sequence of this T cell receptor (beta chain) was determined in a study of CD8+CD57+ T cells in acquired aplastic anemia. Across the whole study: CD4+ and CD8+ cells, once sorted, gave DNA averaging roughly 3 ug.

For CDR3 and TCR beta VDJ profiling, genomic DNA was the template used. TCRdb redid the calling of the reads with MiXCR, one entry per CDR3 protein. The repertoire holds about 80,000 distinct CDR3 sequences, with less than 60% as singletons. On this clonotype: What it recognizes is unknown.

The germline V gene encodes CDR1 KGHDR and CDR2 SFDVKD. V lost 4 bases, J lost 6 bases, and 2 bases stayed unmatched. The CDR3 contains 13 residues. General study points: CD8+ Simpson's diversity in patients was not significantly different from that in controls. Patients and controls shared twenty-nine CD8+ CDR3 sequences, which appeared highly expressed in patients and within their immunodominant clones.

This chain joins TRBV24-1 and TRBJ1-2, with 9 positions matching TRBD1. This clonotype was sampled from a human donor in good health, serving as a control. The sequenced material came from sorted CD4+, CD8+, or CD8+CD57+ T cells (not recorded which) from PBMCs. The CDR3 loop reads CATSEGQGDGYTF. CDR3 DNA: TGTGCCACCAGTGAGGGACAGGGTGATGGCTACACCTTC.